Included here is one T cell receptor beta chain sequence, with context. Germline CDR1 is MNHEY and CDR2 is SVGAGI. V lost 4 bases and J lost 2; bases outside the gene matches: 3. The CDR3 length is 14 residues. The data stem from a study of shared clonotypes between healthy human individuals. Sorted-subset replicate PCR reactions contained roughly 200 ng DNA, corresponding to tens of thousands of T cell genomes. The repertoire was sequenced with immunoSEQ multiplex PCR; TCRdb's copy has only in-frame clones and lacks some. The sample has about 2.3 million clones; less than 95% are singletons. The source material was naive CD4+ T cells from PBMCs. Subset denoted: CD45RA+ positively selected. V and J are TRBV6-5 and TRBJ2-5, with 8 bases fitting TRBD1. The origin of this receptor is a man aged 18 to 29 in good health. Some clones in this sample may be carry-over from other donors' samples. CDR3 sequence reads: CASSSYRGQETQYF. DNA for the CDR3: TGTGCCAGCAGTTCGTACAGGGGGCAAGAGACCCAGTACTTC.